The entry below gives a single T cell receptor (beta chain) sequence along with its context. Its antigen is still unknown. Because it lacks the conserved phenylalanine or tryptophan at the end, this CDR3 is likely a read error. Because the CDR3's place on the DNA is in doubt, the DNA is left out and the CDR3 is given as listed by TCRdb. Germline V gives CDR1 SGHNT, CDR2 YENEEA. The CDR3 region is 14 residues in length, termini included. This sample's RNA came from whole unsorted tissue. TCRbeta libraries were built with three rounds of nested PCR, modified from ARM-PCR. MiXCR was run by TCRdb on the multiplex PCR reads, yielding one entry per CDR3 protein. This table holds over 100,000 distinct CDR3 sequences, about 75% found once. The data were taken from a study of tumor and adjacent non-tumor tissue in lung cancer. Overall study: The patients, approximately nine men and a few women, were about 30 to 76 with stage I to III disease. Broader study findings: In normal lung, the top 100 clones were significantly more dominant than in tumor. Compared with tumor, normal lung showed significantly lower TCR diversity.

This TCR was sampled from a woman between 55 and 75 years old with non-small cell lung cancer. Material for sequencing was lung tumor tissue. The chain joins TRBV11-3 to TRBJ1-1. The CDR3: CANQAQDVNTEAVL.